This TCR beta chain was sequenced in a study of CD8 T cells in ankylosing spondylitis. MiXCR, applied by TCRdb to the 5' RACE reads, yields one record per CDR3 protein. The table shows 100,000 to 150,000 distinct CDR3 sequences, with about an eighth occurring only once. This CDR3 spans 13 amino acids. From germline, CDR1 is MNHEY and CDR2 SMNVEV (reference sequence). Deletions cut 0 bases from V and 3 bases from J, with 3 bases between. The sample holds a few counts of this clonotype. J is TRBJ2-4 and V is TRBV27; D not certain. Sequencing input: blood, either unsorted or a sorted T cell fraction (not recorded which). The receptor was derived from a female donor with ankylosing spondylitis or in good health (not recorded which). In DNA form, the CDR3 reads TGTGCCAGCAGTTTATCGGTCAAAAACATTCAGTACTTC. Protein: CASSLSVKNIQYF.